This is a list of T cell receptor beta chains from one sample in a study of neurological immune-mediated disorders. One entry per CDR3 protein, called by TCRdb with MiXCR from the 5' RACE reads. Of 20,000 or so distinct CDR3 sequences listed, around 16% are singletons. The sample consisted of PBMCs. Every receptor here comes from a female donor with HTLV-1-associated myelopathy (HAM/TSP). Each CDR3 is given with its conserved first and last residue. Fields, in order: V gene, J gene, clone size, D gene, CDR3 DNA, CDR3 protein. The D gene is left open where the match is weak. Expanded clones get a size class; other rows say once, few or many, or leave the size out.

TRBV2	TRBJ1-1	many	TRBD1	TGTGCCAGCAGTTATGACAGGGAGGTTGAAGCTTTCTTT	CASSYDREVEAFF
TRBV20-1	TRBJ2-7	many	.	TGCAGTGCTAGAGATAAATCAGACTACGAGCAGTACTTC	CSARDKSDYEQYF
TRBV20-1	TRBJ1-3	medium-sized	TRBD1	TGCAGTGCTAGGGCAGGACAGGGTTCTGGAAACACCATATATTTT	CSARAGQGSGNTIYF
TRBV5-1	TRBJ2-7	many	TRBD2	TGCGCCAGCAGCTTAGGGACTCGGGAGGTTCAGTACTTC	CASSLGTREVQYF
TRBV7-6	TRBJ1-6	many	TRBD1	TGTGCCAGCAGCTTAAGTTGGCACAGGGGTTGGCCACCCCTCCACTTT	CASSLSWHRGWPPLHF
TRBV7-2	TRBJ2-4	many	TRBD2	TGTGCCAGCAGCTTAGTCCGGACTAGCGGGGGAAGGGGGGACATTCAGTACTTC	CASSLVRTSGGRGDIQYF
TRBV2	TRBJ1-5	many	TRBD1	TGTGCCAGCAGTGTAAGACAGGGGATTAATCAGCCCCAGCATTTT	CASSVRQGINQPQHF
TRBV24-1	TRBJ1-5	many	.	TGTGCCACCAGTGATTCCGGAGGAAGCAATCAGCCCCAGCATTTT	CATSDSGGSNQPQHF
TRBV20-1	TRBJ2-5	many	TRBD2	TGCAGTGCTAGGGGCGGGATAGCGGGAGTTTTAGAGACCCAGTACTTC	CSARGGIAGVLETQYF
TRBV4-1	TRBJ2-2	.	.	TGCGCCAGCAGCCAAAGACCAGCTGGGGGTTTCACCGTGGAGCTGTCTTTT	CASSQRPAGGFTVELSF
TRBV7-9	TRBJ2-5	many	.	TGTGCCAGCAGCTTAGCGACATTGCCGGGGCTAGAGACCCAGTACTTC	CASSLATLPGLETQYF
TRBV20-1	TRBJ2-3	many	.	TGCAGTGCTAGATCCATTGGGTTGGGCACAGATACGCAGTATTTT	CSARSIGLGTDTQYF
TRBV6-6	TRBJ2-1	many	TRBD2	TGTGCCAGCAGTTACCGGACTAGCGGGATGGGTCATGAGCAGTTCTTC	CASSYRTSGMGHEQFF
TRBV7-2	TRBJ1-5	.	.	TGTGCCAGCAGCCGCTCAAGGGACCAGCCCCAGCATTTT	CASSRSRDQPQHF
TRBV6-5	TRBJ2-7	few	TRBD1	TGTGCCAGCAGTTGGAGTGACCCGGGACAGTCCTACGAGCAGTACTTC	CASSWSDPGQSYEQYF
TRBV5-1	TRBJ2-5	many	.	TGCGCCAGCAGCCGCCGGGGGGCCCAAGAGACCCAGTACTTC	CASSRRGAQETQYF
TRBV18	TRBJ2-2	many	.	TGTGCCAGCTCACCACCTCTGGCCTTGGGGGAGCTGTTTTTT	CASSPPLALGELFF
TRBV5-1	TRBJ2-1	many	TRBD2	TGCGCCAGCAGCTTGGAGGCGGGGGGGCACAATGAGCAGTTCTTC	CASSLEAGGHNEQFF
TRBV29-1	TRBJ2-5	many	.	TGCAGCGTTGCAGTGGACAGCGTTATAGAGACCCAGTACTTC	CSVAVDSVIETQYF
TRBV20-1	TRBJ1-4	many	TRBD1	TGCAGTGCAACCGGGACAGGGAATGAAAAACTGTTTTTT	CSATGTGNEKLFF
TRBV20-1	TRBJ2-3	medium-sized	TRBD2	TGCAGTGCTAGAGATAGCGGGGGGGCAGATACGCAGTATTTT	CSARDSGGADTQYF
TRBV3-1	TRBJ2-1	many	.	TGTGCCAGCAGCCAGCGGGGCTCCTACAATGAGCAGTTCTTC	CASSQRGSYNEQFF
TRBV20-1	TRBJ1-5	many	.	TGCAGTGCTGGGGGTCGTCGGGGTCAGCCCCAGCATTTT	CSAGGRRGQPQHF
TRBV5-1	TRBJ2-2	many	.	TGCGCCAGCAGCAACCAACAGGTCCCCACCGGGGAGCTGTTTTTT	CASSNQQVPTGELFF
TRBV6-2/TRBV6-3	TRBJ2-1	many	.	TGTGCCAGCAGTTACGGGCCCTCCCCAGCGTTCTTC	CASSYGPSPAFF
TRBV5-1	TRBJ1-4	many	.	TGCGCCAGCAGCTTGGGGCAGGGGAACGAAAAACTGTTTTTT	CASSLGQGNEKLFF
TRBV5-6	TRBJ2-1	many	TRBD2	TGTGCCAGCAGCTTGAGGCTAGCGGCTTACAATGAGCAGTTCTTC	CASSLRLAAYNEQFF
TRBV7-7	TRBJ2-3	.	.	TGTGCTAACAGCCTCACCCTGACATGGGAGGCGCAGTATTTT	CANSLTLTWEAQYF
TRBV5-1	TRBJ2-7	many	TRBD2	TGCGCCAGCAGCTATGGGACTAGCGGCTACGAGCAGTACTTC	CASSYGTSGYEQYF
TRBV27	TRBJ2-2	many	.	TGTGCCAGCAGTTTATGGTCCACCGGGGAGCTGTTTTTT	CASSLWSTGELFF
TRBV20-1	TRBJ2-5	.	TRBD2	TGCAGTGGGTCTAGCGGGGGCCCTAAAGAGACCCAGTACTTC	CSGSSGGPKETQYF
TRBV6-6	TRBJ1-5	many	.	TGTGCCACTGGAGGGGGGGGCAGCCAGCCCCAGCATTTT	CATGGGGSQPQHF
TRBV20-1	TRBJ2-3	many	.	TGCAGTGCTGGAAGTAGCACAGATACGCAGTATTTT	CSAGSSTDTQYF
TRBV10-3	TRBJ2-1	many	.	TGTGCCATCAGTGAGTCCCCAGGGGAGGGCGAAAACAATGAGCAGTTCTTC	CAISESPGEGENNEQFF
TRBV5-1	TRBJ2-5	many	TRBD1	TGCGCCAGCAGCCCCAGGGGGTTCCAAGAGACCCAGTACTTC	CASSPRGFQETQYF
TRBV24-1	TRBJ2-3	many	TRBD1	TGTGCCACCAGTGATTTCGCCGGGACAGGCTATGCGCAGTATTTT	CATSDFAGTGYAQYF
TRBV5-6	TRBJ2-3	many	TRBD2	TGTGCCAGCAGCTTCGGACTAGACAGCACAGATACGCAGTATTTT	CASSFGLDSTDTQYF
TRBV24-1	TRBJ2-1	many	TRBD2	TGTGCCACCAGTGATTTGCGGGAGGGCCCCTACAATGAGCAGTTCTTC	CATSDLREGPYNEQFF
TRBV6-1	TRBJ2-3	many	TRBD1	TGTGCCAGCAAAGACAGGGGCCTAGATACGCAGTATTTT	CASKDRGLDTQYF
TRBV7-2	TRBJ2-7	many	TRBD2	TGTGCCAGCAGTGGTCGGGGGGCCTACGAGCAGTACTTC	CASSGRGAYEQYF
TRBV5-1	TRBJ2-5	many	TRBD1	TGCGCCAGCAGACCCGGGACAGGGCTACAAGAGACCCAGTACTTC	CASRPGTGLQETQYF
TRBV5-1	TRBJ2-1	many	TRBD2	TGCGCCAGCAGCTTAGTCGGGACTAGCGGGATCTACAATGAGCAGTTCTTC	CASSLVGTSGIYNEQFF
TRBV29-1	TRBJ2-7	many	.	TGCAGCGTTGAGACGCGCAGGAGCTCCTACGAGCAGTACTTC	CSVETRRSSYEQYF
TRBV15	TRBJ1-4	many	.	TGTGCCACCAGCAGAGCCGAGAGGGAGGCGGTTGAAAAACTGTTTTTT	CATSRAEREAVEKLFF
TRBV3-1	TRBJ2-1	many	.	TGTGCCAGCAGCCCCCCAGGGGCTATGAATGTTAATGAGCAGTTCTTC	CASSPPGAMNVNEQFF
TRBV6-8	TRBJ2-1	many	.	TGTGCCAGCAGTTACAAGCAAAGGCAGTTCTTC	CASSYKQRQFF
TRBV7-9	TRBJ2-7	.	TRBD1	TGTGCCACCAGCCCGGACAGGCCCTCCTACGAGAAGTACTTC	CATSPDRPSYEKYF
TRBV29-1	TRBJ1-1	medium-sized	.	TGCAGCGTCCAGCCGCCCGGGCTCACTGAAGCTTTCTTT	CSVQPPGLTEAFF
TRBV5-1	TRBJ2-5	many	TRBD1	TGCGCCAGCAGCTCGGACAGGGGAGGGGAAGGAGAGACCCAGTACTTC	CASSSDRGGEGETQYF
TRBV5-4	TRBJ2-2	many	TRBD2	TGTGCCAGCAGCTTGGTGGGACTAGAAGCCGGGGAGCTGTTTTTT	CASSLVGLEAGELFF
TRBV2	TRBJ1-2	many	.	TGTGCCAGCAGTGATGAGACAGTCTATGGCTACACCTTC	CASSDETVYGYTF